A selection of T cell receptor beta chains follows, all from one sample in a study of blood T cell repertoires in COVID-19. TCRdb's table, derived via immunoSEQ multiplex PCR, lists solely in-frame clones and lacks some. The sample carries about 150,000 clones, 80% to 85% recorded once. The sequencing sample was made of peripheral blood. The receptors here all came from a man between 65 and 85 years old with active or convalescent COVID-19. The CDR3 runs from the conserved cysteine through the conserved F or W. A D gene is named only where the DNA matches it firmly. Clone sizes are given selectively: once, few, many, or a class where the clone is expanded.

CDR3aa | CDR3nt | v_gene | d_gene | abundance | j_gene
CASSTRQGPTMQQFF | TGTGCCAGTAGTACCCGACAGGGACCTACAATGCAGCAGTTCTTC | TRBV19 | TRBD1 | - | TRBJ2-1
CASSPPGTGFDQPQHF | TGTGCCAGCAGCCCCCCCGGGACAGGCTTCGATCAGCCCCAGCATTTT | TRBV7-2 | TRBD1 | - | TRBJ1-5
CASSIDAGAESYGYTF | TGTGCCAGTAGTATAGACGCAGGGGCGGAGAGCTATGGCTACACCTTC | TRBV19 | - | many | TRBJ1-2
CASGSTGVNTGELFF | TGTGCCAGCGGGTCGACAGGGGTGAACACCGGGGAGCTGTTTTTT | TRBV27 | TRBD1 | - | TRBJ2-2
CASSPQGGSSGNTIYF | TGTGCCAGCTCACCACAGGGCGGGAGCTCTGGAAACACCATATATTTT | TRBV18 | - | - | TRBJ1-3
CASSIGPRTVGYTF | TGTGCCAGTAGTATAGGCCCACGGACAGTGGGCTACACCTTC | TRBV19 | - | - | TRBJ1-2
CASSSTGGVRDTEAFF | TGTGCCAGCAGCTCAACCGGGGGAGTCCGTGACACTGAAGCTTTCTTT | TRBV7-9 | - | few | TRBJ1-1
CASSLSRFHYSYNSPLHF | TGTGCCAGCAGTTTATCCCGGTTTCATTACTCCTATAATTCACCCCTCCACTTT | TRBV28 | - | - | TRBJ1-6
CASSQLRGSSGANVLTF | TGTGCCAGCAGCCAACTTCGGGGGAGCTCTGGGGCCAACGTCCTGACTTTC | TRBV14 | - | - | TRBJ2-6
CASSTLDRFDGYTF | TGTGCCAGCAGTACCCTGGACAGGTTTGACGGCTACACCTTC | TRBV6-5 | TRBD1 | - | TRBJ1-2
CASSRRERTDTQYF | TGTGCCAGCAGTCGGCGGGAGCGCACAGATACGCAGTATTTT | TRBV27 | TRBD2 | once | TRBJ2-3
CASSLRPGQGATGELFF | TGTGCCAGCAGCCTCCGGCCGGGACAGGGGGCCACCGGGGAGCTGTTTTTT | TRBV11-2 | TRBD1 | - | TRBJ2-2
CASSRGGPYNEQFF | TGTGCCAGCAGTAGGGGGGGGCCCTACAATGAGCAGTTCTTC | TRBV19 | - | - | TRBJ2-1
CASTPTGVGETQYF | TGTGCCAGCACGCCTACAGGGGTGGGAGAGACCCAGTACTTC | TRBV7-9 | TRBD1 | - | TRBJ2-5
CASSLWDRDNQPQHF | TGTGCCAGCAGTTTATGGGACAGGGACAATCAGCCCCAGCATTTT | TRBV28 | TRBD1 | - | TRBJ1-5
CASSPDRAWAGELFF | TGTGCCAGTAGTCCAGACAGAGCCTGGGCCGGGGAGCTGTTTTTT | TRBV19 | - | - | TRBJ2-2
CASSPNRTGGARGYTF | TGTGCCAGCTCACCTAACCGGACAGGGGGCGCGAGGGGCTACACCTTC | TRBV18 | TRBD1 | once | TRBJ1-2
CASSSAQGSGGYTF | TGCGCCAGCAGCTCTGCTCAGGGTTCGGGTGGCTACACCTTC | TRBV5-1 | - | - | TRBJ1-2
CASSLSGALNEKLFF | TGTGCCAGCAGTTTATCTGGGGCTTTGAATGAAAAACTGTTTTTT | TRBV28 | - | - | TRBJ1-4
CASTRGRYTEAFF | TGTGCCAGCACCAGGGGACGGTACACTGAAGCTTTCTTT | TRBV13 | - | - | TRBJ1-1
CASSLAGGQETYEQYF | TGTGCCAGCAGCTTAGCGGGAGGACAGGAGACCTACGAGCAGTACTTC | TRBV7-8 | - | - | TRBJ2-7
CASSQGPTSFDEQYF | TGTGCCAGCAGCCAAGGCCCGACTAGTTTCGACGAGCAGTACTTC | TRBV4-2 | - | - | TRBJ2-7
CASSWGPGLNSPLHF | TGCGCCAGCAGCTGGGGGCCAGGCTTGAATTCACCCCTCCACTTT | TRBV5-1 | - | few | TRBJ1-6
CASSRRRGQTEAFF | TGTGCCAGCAGCCGACGGCGGGGGCAGACTGAAGCTTTCTTT | TRBV6-5 | - | - | TRBJ1-1
CAWDRGSYNEQFF | TGTGCCTGGGACAGGGGATCCTACAATGAGCAGTTCTTC | TRBV30 | TRBD1 | many | TRBJ2-1
CASSIGTPSSYEQYF | TGTGCCAGCAGCATCGGGACTCCGAGCTCCTACGAGCAGTACTTC | TRBV9 | - | - | TRBJ2-7
CASSITGQYGYTF | TGTGCCAGCAGTATTACAGGCCAATATGGCTACACCTTC | TRBV28 | - | - | TRBJ1-2
CASSMEGYQPQHF | TGTGCCAGTAGTATGGAGGGGTACCAGCCCCAGCATTTT | TRBV19 | - | - | TRBJ1-5
CASSSGGGNSPLHF | TGTGCCAGTAGTTCCGGGGGGGGAAATTCACCCCTCCACTTT | TRBV19 | - | - | TRBJ1-6
CASSRGTSGNTIYF | TGTGCCAGCTCCCGGGGGACCTCTGGAAACACCATATATTTT | TRBV7-9 | - | - | TRBJ1-3
CASSVGPSGEAFF | TGTGCCAGCAGCGTAGGGCCAAGCGGTGAAGCTTTCTTT | TRBV9 | - | few | TRBJ1-1
CASSKGGSNTEAFF | TGTGCCAGCAGTAAGGGAGGGTCGAACACTGAAGCTTTCTTT | TRBV9 | - | - | TRBJ1-1
CASSHRASRQETQYF | TGCGCCAGCAGCCACAGGGCCTCCCGCCAAGAGACCCAGTACTTC | TRBV4-3 | - | - | TRBJ2-5
CASSLGGRETQYF | TGTGCCAGCAGCTTGGGAGGGCGGGAGACCCAGTACTTC | TRBV5-6 | - | once | TRBJ2-5
CASSVGWGLNQPQHF | TGTGCCAGCAGCGTAGGCTGGGGACTCAATCAGCCCCAGCATTTT | TRBV9 | - | - | TRBJ1-5
CASSYTQGVVAPQYF | TGTGCCAGCAGTTACACGCAGGGGGTGGTCGCTCCGCAGTATTTT | TRBV6-6 | TRBD1 | few | TRBJ2-3
CASSLTGLYHNEQFF | TGTGCCAGCAGTTTAACGGGACTATATCACAATGAGCAGTTCTTC | TRBV27 | TRBD2 | - | TRBJ2-1
CASSRGRGETQYF | TGTGCCAGCAGCAGGGGGCGCGGGGAGACCCAGTACTTC | TRBV5-6 | TRBD1 | - | TRBJ2-5
CATSDPRGVKETQYF | TGTGCCACCAGTGACCCCCGGGGGGTTAAAGAGACCCAGTACTTC | TRBV24-1 | TRBD2 | - | TRBJ2-5
CASSSNRQAPNGYTF | TGTGCCAGTAGCTCCAATCGACAGGCACCCAATGGCTACACCTTC | TRBV19 | - | - | TRBJ1-2
CSVSPGLAGNNEQFF | TGCAGCGTTTCACCGGGACTAGCGGGGAACAATGAGCAGTTCTTC | TRBV29-1 | TRBD2 | - | TRBJ2-1
CASSFNRGKNTEAFF | TGTGCCAGCAGCTTCAACAGGGGCAAGAACACTGAAGCTTTCTTT | TRBV5-4 | TRBD1 | - | TRBJ1-1
CAWSWPGGANVLTF | TGTGCCTGGAGTTGGCCAGGCGGGGCCAACGTCCTGACTTTC | TRBV30 | - | - | TRBJ2-6
CASSMNVPGQPQHF | TGTGCCAGTAGTATGAACGTCCCCGGGCAGCCCCAGCATTTT | TRBV19 | - | - | TRBJ1-5
CASSDSGEETQYF | TGTGCCAGCAGTGACTCGGGGGAAGAGACCCAGTACTTC | TRBV2 | - | once | TRBJ2-5
CASSHRDGGAMKETQYF | TGTGCCAGCAGCCACCGAGACGGGGGGGCGATGAAAGAGACCCAGTACTTC | TRBV3-1/TRBV3-2 | TRBD2 | - | TRBJ2-5
CASSPTTGDTEAFF | TGTGCCAGCTCACCGACGACAGGGGACACTGAAGCTTTCTTT | TRBV18 | TRBD1 | - | TRBJ1-1
CASSPPQGARDTQYF | TGTGCCAGCTCACCACCGCAGGGGGCACGGGATACGCAGTATTTT | TRBV18 | TRBD1 | - | TRBJ2-3
CATSRGRSQPQHF | TGTGCCACCTCCCGGGGGAGGAGTCAGCCCCAGCATTTT | TRBV15 | - | - | TRBJ1-5
CATSDPSRERTDTQYF | TGTGCCACCAGTGACCCCTCGCGGGAGAGAACAGATACGCAGTATTTT | TRBV24-1 | TRBD2 | - | TRBJ2-3
CASSSTRGGDGYTF | TGTGCCAGCAGTTCCACGAGGGGGGGCGATGGCTACACCTTC | TRBV28 | - | - | TRBJ1-2
CASSAGTQSTDTQYF | TGTGCCAGCAGCGCCGGGACACAGAGCACAGATACGCAGTATTTT | TRBV7-2 | - | - | TRBJ2-3
CASSYGLNTGELFF | TGTGCCAGCAGCTACGGACTGAACACCGGGGAGCTGTTTTTT | TRBV7-6 | - | - | TRBJ2-2
CASSLMDTNTEAFF | TGCGCCAGCAGCCTCATGGACACTAACACTGAAGCTTTCTTT | TRBV5-1 | - | - | TRBJ1-1
CASSYSVRVREKLFF | TGTGCCAGCAGTTACTCGGTCAGGGTCAGGGAAAAACTGTTTTTT | TRBV6-5 | - | few | TRBJ1-4
CASSATSGMGGELFF | TGTGCCAGCAGCGCCACTAGCGGGATGGGCGGGGAGCTGTTTTTT | TRBV7-2 | TRBD2 | - | TRBJ2-2
CASSLIPARKKGDTEAFF | TGTGCCAGCAGCTTAATCCCCGCCAGAAAAAAGGGAGACACTGAAGCTTTCTTT | TRBV7-9 | - | - | TRBJ1-1
CAISPTGSYGYTF | TGTGCCATCAGTCCCACAGGGTCCTATGGCTACACCTTC | TRBV10-3 | - | - | TRBJ1-2
CASSSTGILDEKLFF | TGTGCCAGCAGCTCGACAGGGATTTTGGATGAAAAACTGTTTTTT | TRBV5-4 | TRBD1 | - | TRBJ1-4